The present T cell receptor beta chain was sequenced within a study of T cells in Graves' hyperthyroidism and ophthalmopathy. In this sample, this clonotype turned up a few times. Its specificity is unknown. RNA transcripts provided the source from which TCR beta CDR3 regions were amplified. First-round RT-PCR targeting the TCR CDR3 was performed with the HTBI primer set. One entry per CDR3 protein, called by TCRdb with MiXCR from the multiplex PCR reads. The sample lists about 610,000 distinct CDR3 sequences; about a sixth were seen once. The CDR3 is 16 residues long. The germline CDR1 and CDR2 sequences are LGHNT and FRNRAP. Regarding the study as a whole: The model predicted ophthalmopathy a median roughly six months before onset.

Duration under 3 months, a NOSPECS grade of at least 4, and a Clinical Activity Score of at least 3 characterized the ophthalmopathy patients. The sequencing sample was made of blood. The chain couples TRBV12-5 to TRBJ2-1; weak D call: TRBD2 (7 bases). The end of the DNA aligns better with TRBJ2-7, so the J call may be wrong. This clonotype was sampled from a woman aged 40-49 years with Graves' ophthalmopathy. Here the CDR3 reads CASGLYNGGPYNEQYF. In DNA form, the CDR3 reads TGTGCTAGTGGTTTGTACAACGGGGGGCCTTACAATGAGCAGTACTTC.